The entry below gives a single TCR beta chain sequence along with its context. This sample was taken from a study of blood T cell repertoires in COVID-19. The CDR3 runs to 15 residues. CDR1 is SGHRS and CDR2 is YFSETQ in the germline V gene. The V end was cut by 6 bases, the J end by 2 bases, with 17 bases between. In the authors' methods: How many nucleated cells were present was estimated from reference gene primer amplification. The method was immunoSEQ multiplex PCR; TCRdb's version includes in-frame clones alone and lacks a portion of them. The DNA gave D and trimming, while V, J and clone size come from that table. The sample lists tens of thousands of clones, about 83% occurring once.

Sequencing was done on a sample of peripheral blood. The rearrangement links TRBV5-1 to TRBJ2-5; D is perhaps TRBD1 (6 bases). The clonotype originates from a human donor in a cohort sampled during active COVID-19. The chain's CDR3 is CASTRGAGEQETQYF. CDR3 coding DNA: TGCGCCAGCACCCGGGGCGCAGGGGAACAAGAGACCCAGTACTTC.